This TCR beta chain was sequenced for a study of blood T cell repertoires in COVID-19. Study background: Some COVID-19 samples were acute and others convalescent; all came from the United States, Italy and Spain. Sources were T cells, B-cell-depleted T cells, or PBMCs; the material itself was cDNA or gDNA.

The CDR3 is made up of 15 amino acids. Germline lookup yields CDR1 SGHRS and CDR2 YFSETQ. The junction had 8 bases not matched to a gene; V was cut back by 4 bases and J by 5 bases. Per the original methods: Reference gene primer amplification yielded estimated nucleated cell counts. Generated by immunoSEQ multiplex PCR, the TCRdb table keeps only in-frame clones and is missing some. That table gives V, J and clone size, and the DNA gave D and trimming. The sample has approximately 200,000 clones; around nine tenths are singletons. The sequenced sample was peripheral blood. The sequence derives from a man aged 60 to 69 who had recovered from COVID-19. The chain couples TRBV5-1 to TRBJ2-2; 7 bases are shared with TRBD2. The CDR3 here is CASSPRLAGTGELFF. CDR3 nucleotide sequence: TGCGCCAGCAGCCCACGACTAGCAGGGACCGGGGAGCTGTTTTTT.